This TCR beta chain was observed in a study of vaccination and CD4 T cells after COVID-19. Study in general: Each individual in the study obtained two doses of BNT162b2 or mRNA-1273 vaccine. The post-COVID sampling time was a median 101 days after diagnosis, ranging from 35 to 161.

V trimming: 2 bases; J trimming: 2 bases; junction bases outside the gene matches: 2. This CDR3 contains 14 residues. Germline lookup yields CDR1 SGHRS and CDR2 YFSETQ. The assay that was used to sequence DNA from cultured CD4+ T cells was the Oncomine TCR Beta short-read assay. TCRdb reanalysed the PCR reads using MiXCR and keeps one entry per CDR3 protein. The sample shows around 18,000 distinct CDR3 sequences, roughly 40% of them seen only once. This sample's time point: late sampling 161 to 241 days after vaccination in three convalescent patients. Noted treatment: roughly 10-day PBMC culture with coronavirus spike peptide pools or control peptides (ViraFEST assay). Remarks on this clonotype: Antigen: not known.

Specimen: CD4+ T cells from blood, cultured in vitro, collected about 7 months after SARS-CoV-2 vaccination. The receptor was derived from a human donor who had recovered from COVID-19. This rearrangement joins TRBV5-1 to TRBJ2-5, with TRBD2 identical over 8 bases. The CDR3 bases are TGCGCCAGCAGCTTAACTAGCGGACAAGAGACCCAGTACTTC. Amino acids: CASSLTSGQETQYF.